Each of the 3 T cell receptor beta chains below was sequenced from the same sample in a study of T cell repertoires in cytomegalovirus infection. Via MiXCR, TCRdb re-called the reads, giving one row per CDR3 protein. Of 290,000 or so distinct CDR3 sequences listed, roughly a tenth are singletons. The source material was PBMCs. Source of these receptors: a human donor in good health (CMV status not recorded). Some clones in this sample may be carry-over from other donors' samples.

The J gene is TRBJ1-1, the V gene TRBV24-1, with D possibly TRBD1 on 6 matching bases. This CDR3 is built from 12 residues. V lost 7 bases and J lost 7, with 12 bases in between. Germline CDR1 reads KGHDR; CDR2 reads SFDVKD. The CDR3 sequence is CATRGDRFEAFF. CDR3 DNA: TGTGCCACCAGGGGAGACAGGTTTGAAGCTTTCTTT.

This clonotype was observed a handful of times. The chain links TRBV29-1 to TRBJ1-2, with 7 positions matching TRBD1. This CDR3 region has 13 residues. Germline V CDR1 and CDR2: SQVTM, ANQGSEA. V lost 5 bases, J lost 0 bases, and 3 bases stayed unmatched. CDR3 bases: TGCAGCGTTCATCAGGGGGCTAACTATGGCTACACCTTC. It translates to CSVHQGANYGYTF.

CDR3 protein: CASSRDFGDEQFF. The CDR3 region has the DNA TGTGCCAGCAGTAGGGACTTTGGGGATGAGCAGTTCTTC. The rearrangement uses TRBV6-4 and TRBJ2-1, with TRBD2 as a possible D gene (6 bases). The CDR3 covers 13 residues. Per germline, CDR1 MRHNA and CDR2 SNTAGT. V was cut by 5 bases and J by 8 bases, with 13 bases left in between.